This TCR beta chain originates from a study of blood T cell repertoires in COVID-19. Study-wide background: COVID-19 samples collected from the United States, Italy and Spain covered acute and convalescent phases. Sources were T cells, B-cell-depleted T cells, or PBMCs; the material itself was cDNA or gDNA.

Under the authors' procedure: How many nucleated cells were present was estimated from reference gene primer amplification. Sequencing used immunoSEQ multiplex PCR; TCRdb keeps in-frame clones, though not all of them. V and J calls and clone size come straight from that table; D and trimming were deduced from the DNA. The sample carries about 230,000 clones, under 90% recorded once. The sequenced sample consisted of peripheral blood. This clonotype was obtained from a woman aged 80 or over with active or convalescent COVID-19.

The CDR3 loop is CASSVDSGLAGVNEQFF. The CDR3 bases are TGTGCCAGCAGCGTAGACTCGGGACTAGCGGGAGTCAATGAGCAGTTCTTC. The chain has TRBV9 and TRBJ2-1, with 14 positions matching TRBD2. V trimming: 0 bases; J trimming: 6 bases; junction bases outside the gene matches: 5. CDR3 length: 17 amino acids. Germline V gives CDR1 SGDLS, CDR2 YYNGEE.